The 14 T cell receptor beta chains below come from one sample, sequenced in a study of technical replicates of blood from a few donors. Data came from immunoSEQ multiplex PCR; TCRdb stores just in-frame clones and leaves some out. The sample includes around 80,000 clones, roughly 93% of them seen just once. Material for sequencing was T cells isolated from PBMCs. Receptor source: a human donor in good health.

The chain has TRBV2 and TRBJ1-2; TRBD1 matches 7 bases. V gave up 5 bases and J gave up 4 bases; unmatched junction bases: 13. Germline CDR1 is SNHLY and CDR2 is FYNNEI. The CDR3 length is 16 residues. CDR3 residues: CASSKTGEALPYGYTF. CDR3 coding DNA: TGTGCCAGCAGTAAAACAGGGGAGGCTCTTCCCTATGGCTACACCTTC. The full variable domain, rest sourced from reference TRBV2 and TRBJ1-2, is EPEVTQTPSHQVTQMGQEVILRCVPISNHLYFYWYRQILGQKVEFLVSFYNNEISEKSEIFDDQFSVERPDGSNFTLKIRSTKLEDSAMYFCASSKTGEALPYGYTFGSGTRLTVV.

The chain is built from TRBV13 and TRBJ1-3, with D perhaps TRBD1 (6 bases). The CDR3 consists of 14 residues. The germline V and J ends were trimmed by 5 bases and 7 bases, with 15 bases remaining between them. Per germline, CDR1 PRHDT and CDR2 FYEKMQ (reference sequence). In DNA, the CDR3 is TGTGCCAGCAGCCAAGAGATAAGGGGGAACACCATATATTTT. It encodes CASSQEIRGNTIYF.

The chain joins TRBV5-6 to TRBJ1-2; TRBD1 matches at 7 bases. The J segment lost 1 base and the V segment lost 5 bases, leaving 2 bases of the junction unmatched. This CDR3 has 13 residues. The germline V gene has CDR1 SGHDT and CDR2 YYEEEE. The DNA of the CDR3 is TGTGCCAGCAGAAGACAGGGTAACTATGGCTACACCTTC. It translates to CASRRQGNYGYTF.

The V and J genes are TRBV27 and TRBJ1-4, with D unresolved. Germline assignment: CDR1 MNHEY and CDR2 SMNVEV (reference sequence). The CDR3 is made up of 18 amino acids. Trimming removed 0 bases from V and 1 base from J, with 15 bases in between. The CDR3 DNA sequence: TGTGCCAGCAGTTTATCGGGAGTCACTAAAGGAACTAATGAAAAACTGTTTTTT. This gives the protein CASSLSGVTKGTNEKLFF.

This sequence joins TRBV27 and TRBJ1-2; perhaps TRBD1 as D (6 bases). Germline CDR1 MNHEY, CDR2 SMNVEV (reference sequence). V lost 0 bases to trimming and J lost 5 bases, with 7 bases between them. The length of the CDR3 is 13 residues. The CDR3 coding sequence is TGTGCCAGCAGTTTATCAACAGGGTATGGCTACACCTTC. This sequence encodes CASSLSTGYGYTF.

The V gene is TRBV4-1, the J gene TRBJ1-2; the match to TRBD1 covers 7 bases. Germline V gives CDR1 MGHRA, CDR2 YSYEKL. The trim removed 0 bases at V and 4 bases at J, leaving 5 bases unmatched. The CDR3 consists of 15 residues. The CDR3 sequence: CASSQDSGQSYGYTF. The CDR3 region has the DNA TGCGCCAGCAGCCAAGATTCGGGACAGTCCTATGGCTACACCTTC.

V usage is TRBV9 and J usage is TRBJ2-2; D possibly corresponds to TRBD2 (6 bases). The germline gives CDR1 SGDLS, CDR2 YYNGEE. The CDR3 is 16 residues long. The germline V and J ends were trimmed by 0 bases and 3 bases, with 12 bases remaining between them. CDR3 loop: CASSVVRGGYTGELFF. The CDR3 region has the DNA TGTGCCAGCAGCGTAGTTAGAGGAGGGTACACCGGGGAGCTGTTTTTT.

In this sample, this clone turned up once. V is TRBV19 and J is TRBJ1-1; D uncertain. V shed 5 bases and J shed 5 bases, with 9 bases lying between them. The germline V gene has CDR1 LNHDA and CDR2 SQIVND (reference sequence). This CDR3 region has 12 residues. The CDR3 nucleotides are TGTGCCAGTAGTCCGGGGAGGACTGAAGCTTTCTTT. Translating gives CASSPGRTEAFF.

This sequence joins TRBV7-2 and TRBJ2-7; weak D call: TRBD1 (6 bases). This CDR3 spans 16 amino acids. Germline CDR1 SGHTA, CDR2 FQGNSA. V was trimmed by 5 bases and J by 3 bases, leaving 20 bases between them. CDR3 sequence (DNA): TGTGCCAGCAGCCCGACCCCGGCAGGGGCTTACTACGAGCAGTACTTC. Translation: CASSPTPAGAYYEQYF.

This chain connects TRBV28 to TRBJ2-3, with D possibly being TRBD2 (5 bases). The V gene's germline CDR1 is MDHEN and CDR2 SYDVKM. This CDR3 region has 13 residues. Trimming took off 11 bases at V and 0 bases at J, with 12 bases between the two ends. The CDR3 coding sequence is TGTGCCGGGAGTGGAGCTAGCACAGATACGCAGTATTTT. Translation: CAGSGASTDTQYF.

The chain carries TRBV10-3 and TRBJ1-2; D unresolved. Germline CDR1 ENHRY, CDR2 SYGVKD. The CDR3 has 14 residues. Trimming cost V 0 bases and J 8 bases, with 13 bases left between them. In DNA, the CDR3 is TGTGCCATCAGTGAGTCGGTCAGTCTGGGCGGCTACACCTTC. It yields the protein CAISESVSLGGYTF.

V gene TRBV5-8 combines with J gene TRBJ2-1; 7 nucleotides line up with TRBD2. The CDR3 covers 16 residues. From germline, CDR1 is SGHTS and CDR2 YDEGEE. J gave up 0 bases and V 2 bases, and 5 bases lay outside the gene matches. CDR3 DNA: TGTGCCAGCAGCTTATCGAGCGGGATCTCCTACAATGAGCAGTTCTTC. Translated: CASSLSSGISYNEQFF. Full variable domain (missing parts from reference TRBV5-8 and TRBJ2-1): EAGVTQSPTHLIKTRGQQATLRCSPISGHTSVYWYQQALGLGLQFLLWYDEGEERNRGNFPPRFSGRQFPNYSSELNVNALELEDSALYLCASSLSSGISYNEQFFGPGTRLTVL.

The rearrangement joins TRBV10-3 to TRBJ1-2; TRBD1 is a possible D gene (5 bases). The CDR3 is 16 residues long. Trimming cost V 8 bases and J 2 bases, with 21 bases left between them. Germline V gives CDR1 ENHRY, CDR2 SYGVKD. CDR3 amino acids: CAIRYTAGLRNYGYTF. Written as DNA, the CDR3 is TGTGCCATCCGATACACAGCGGGACTCCGGAACTATGGCTACACCTTC.

The gene calls are TRBV4-1 and TRBJ1-5; 11 bases agree with TRBD1. V was clipped by 5 bases and J by 4 bases; unmatched bases: 13. CDR3 length: 18 residues. Germline V gives CDR1 MGHRA, CDR2 YSYEKL. Written as DNA, the CDR3 is TGCGCCAGCAGCAGTTTAATAGGGGACAGGGGGAAAAATCAGCCCCAGCATTTT. Translated: CASSSLIGDRGKNQPQHF.